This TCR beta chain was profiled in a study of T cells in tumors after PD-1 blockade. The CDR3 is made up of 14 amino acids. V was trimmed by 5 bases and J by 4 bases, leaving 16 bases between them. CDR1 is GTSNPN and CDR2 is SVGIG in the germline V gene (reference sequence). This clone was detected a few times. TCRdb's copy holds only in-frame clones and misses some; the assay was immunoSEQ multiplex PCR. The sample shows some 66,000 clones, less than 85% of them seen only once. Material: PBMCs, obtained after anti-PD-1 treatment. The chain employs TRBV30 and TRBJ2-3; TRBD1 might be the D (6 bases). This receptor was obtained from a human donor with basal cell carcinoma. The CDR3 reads CAWDPDSSADTQYF. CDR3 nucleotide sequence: TGTGCCTGGGATCCGGACAGCTCAGCAGATACGCAGTATTTT.